Shown below are 25 T cell receptor beta chains from a single sample sequenced in a study of spatial heterogeneity in lung cancer. MiXCR was run by TCRdb on the 5' RACE reads, yielding one entry per CDR3 protein. Of fewer than 18,000 distinct CDR3 sequences in the sample, just over 3.5% are singletons; the top ten hold approximately 9.9%. Regarding time point: sample taken at primary tumor resection. Sequencing was performed on normal lung tissue next to the tumor, taken at surgery. Receptors originate from a male donor with early-stage non-small cell lung cancer.

Note on this clonotype: Since it is a stray read in a library aimed at alpha chains, this beta chain has a size that is not meaningful. The chain uses TRBV19 and TRBJ2-7; either TRBD1 or TRBD2 may supply D (6 bases each). Per germline, CDR1 LNHDA and CDR2 SQIVND (reference sequence). CDR3 length: 13 residues. Trimming took off 5 bases at V and 1 base at J, with 9 bases between the two ends. CDR3 amino acids: CASSGGRSYEQYF. For the CDR3, the DNA is TGTGCCAGTAGTGGGGGGCGATCCTACGAGCAGTACTTC.

This clonotype was counted at least ten times. Since the library was made to target alpha chains, this beta chain is a stray read and its abundance is not meaningful. V and J are TRBV10-3 and TRBJ2-1, with 8 bases fitting TRBD1. The CDR3 is made up of 16 amino acids. The V gene end was trimmed by 0 bases and the J gene end by 2 bases; junction bases not matched to a gene: 3. From germline, CDR1 is ENHRY and CDR2 SYGVKD. CDR3 sequence reads: CAISESGQVPYNEQFF. For the CDR3, the DNA is TGTGCCATCAGTGAGTCGGGACAGGTACCCTACAATGAGCAGTTCTTC.

This clonotype was counted ten times or more. This beta chain came through as a stray read in a library set up for alpha chains, and its size says little. J is TRBJ2-7 and V is TRBV6-6; a possible D gene is TRBD2 (5 bases). From germline, CDR1 is MNHNY and CDR2 SVGAGI (reference sequence). With 6 bases removed from V and 5 bases from J, the gap between germline ends came to 20 bases. The CDR3 loop spans 15 amino acids. In DNA form, the CDR3 reads TGTGCCAGCAGCCTAGCTCTGCTAGGACGCCACGAGCAGTACTTC. Protein sequence: CASSLALLGRHEQYF.

This clonotype was found many times. As an off-target read in a library built for alpha chains, this beta chain has a frequency of little significance. This sequence joins TRBV6-5 and TRBJ1-2, with a possible D match to TRBD1 (5 bases). The CDR3 is 15 amino acids. Germline-derived CDR1 and CDR2 are MNHEY and SVGAGI. Deletions cut 2 bases from V and 13 bases from J, with 23 bases between. The CDR3 DNA sequence: TGTGCCAGCAGTTACGGGGATCGGGCAGGGCGGACTTCCACCTTC. This encodes CASSYGDRAGRTSTF.

This clonotype was observed at least ten times. The library was designed around alpha chains, so this beta chain is a stray read whose abundance carries little weight. This chain links TRBV28 with TRBJ2-2; D gene unclear. This CDR3 region has 15 residues. Germline values: CDR1 MDHEN, CDR2 SYDVKM. Trimming took 3 bases from V and 4 from J, leaving 12 bases between them. The CDR3 sequence: CASSLSTLITGELFF. The CDR3 DNA reads TGTGCCAGCAGTTTGTCAACCCTAATCACCGGGGAGCTGTTTTTT.

This clonotype was recorded many times. This beta chain came through as a stray read in a library set up for alpha chains, and its size says little. The V and J genes are TRBV20-1 and TRBJ1-1, with D possibly matching TRBD1 (5 bases). The V end was cut by 5 bases, the J end by 1 base, with 11 bases between. The CDR3 sequence is 13 residues long. Germline V gives CDR1 DFQATT, CDR2 SNEGSKA (reference sequence). The CDR3 coding sequence is TGCAGTGCTGGGGGGGGAGGGAACACTGAAGCTTTCTTT. It yields the protein CSAGGGGNTEAFF.

Many counts were recorded for this clonotype. The size of this beta chain means little, since it is a stray read in a library made for alpha chains. The chain uses TRBV5-1 and TRBJ1-1; perhaps TRBD1 as D (5 bases). The germline CDR1 and CDR2 sequences are SGHRS and YFSETQ. This CDR3 comprises 12 residues. V was clipped by 3 bases and J by 8 bases, with 11 bases between them. The CDR3 nucleotides are TGCGCCAGCAGCTCGACAGCGGCCGAAGCTTTCTTT. Its protein is CASSSTAAEAFF.

The sample holds many counts of this clonotype. This beta chain was picked up by a library intended for alpha chains and is off target, so its count carries little meaning. CDR3 in amino acids: CASSFTSGMNTGELFF. The CDR3 DNA is TGTGCCAGCAGTTTCACTAGCGGGATGAACACCGGGGAGCTGTTTTTT. This chain uses TRBV12-3 or TRBV12-4 with TRBJ2-2; 10 bases fit TRBD2. The CDR3 loop spans 16 amino acids. V gave up 3 bases and J gave up 1 base; unmatched junction bases: 2.

This clonotype has at least ten counts. Because this beta chain is a stray read in a library intended to capture alpha chains, its abundance should not be given much weight. This chain uses TRBV15 with TRBJ2-1; 11 nucleotides line up with TRBD2. This CDR3 is 18 amino acids long. Per the germline V gene, CDR1 is LNHNV and CDR2 is YYDKDF (reference sequence). V was pared by 8 bases and J by 1 base, with 13 bases of the junction left unmatched. In DNA form, the CDR3 reads TGTGCCACCCGGGGACTAGCGGAGGGATACGTGTCCTACAATGAGCAGTTCTTC. Its translation is CATRGLAEGYVSYNEQFF. Looking up the rest from reference TRBV15 and TRBJ2-1 gives the full variable domain: DAMVIQNPRYQVTQFGKPVTLSCSQTLNHNVMYWYQQKSSQAPKLLFHYYDKDFNNEADTPDNFQSRRPNTSFCFLDIRSPGLGDTAMYLCATRGLAEGYVSYNEQFFGPGTRLTVL.

This clonotype was found many times. Being off target in a library aimed at alpha chains, this beta chain has a size of little meaning. V and J are TRBV29-1 and TRBJ2-7; 7 positions match TRBD1. Losses at the gene ends were 7 bases for V and 0 bases for J; bases not matched to a gene: 9. The CDR3 is 14 amino acids. The germline V gene encodes CDR1 SQVTM and CDR2 ANQGSEA. CDR3 sequence: CSASTGSSSYEQYF. CDR3 bases: TGCAGCGCTTCGACAGGGTCTAGCTCCTACGAGCAGTACTTC.

This clonotype was found many times. This beta chain came through as a stray read in a library set up for alpha chains, and its size says little. The chain is built from TRBV18 and TRBJ2-7; D remains unclear. The V and J ends lost 0 bases and 5 bases respectively, with 14 bases between them. The CDR3 is 15 amino acids. Looked up from germline, CDR1 is KGHSH and CDR2 is LQKENI. The CDR3 protein is CASSPPGPIKNEQYF. For the CDR3, the DNA is TGTGCCAGCTCACCACCCGGTCCTATTAAGAACGAGCAGTACTTC.

This clonotype occurred many times. This beta chain is a stray sequence in a library constructed for alpha chains; its clone size is not meaningful. This chain joins TRBV6-5 and TRBJ1-5, with TRBD1 matching over 8 bases. CDR3 length: 15 amino acids. CDR1 and CDR2 (germline): MNHEY, SVGAGI. V gave up 6 bases and J gave up 6 bases; unmatched junction bases: 10. The chain's CDR3 is CASRRMDRAGQPQHF. CDR3 in DNA: TGTGCCAGCAGGAGAATGGACAGGGCCGGTCAGCCCCAGCATTTT.

This clonotype was seen ten or more times. This beta chain was picked up by a library intended for alpha chains and is off target, so its count carries little meaning. The V gene is TRBV12-3 or TRBV12-4, the J gene TRBJ2-5; D might be TRBD1 (6 bases). This CDR3 is built from 15 residues. V shed 5 bases and J shed 2 bases, with 15 bases lying between them. This chain's CDR3 is CASSLQGGPQETQYF. In DNA form, the CDR3 reads TGTGCCAGCAGTCTTCAAGGGGGACCTCAAGAGACCCAGTACTTC.

This clonotype was detected ten times or more. The library was prepared for alpha chains; this beta chain is a stray read, so its frequency means little. The chain employs TRBV18 and TRBJ1-5; 7 bases fit TRBD1. Looked up from germline, CDR1 is KGHSH and CDR2 is LQKENI. This CDR3 contains 16 residues. V lost 3 bases, J lost 2 bases, and 7 bases stayed unmatched. CDR3 region: CASSPPSGGGNQPQHF. The DNA of the CDR3 is TGTGCCAGCTCACCTCCGTCAGGGGGAGGCAATCAGCCCCAGCATTTT.

This clonotype is medium-sized within its sample. This beta chain lies outside the target of a library built for alpha chains; its clone size means little. The chain carries TRBV18 and TRBJ2-5, with D perhaps matching TRBD1 or TRBD2 (5 bases each). The CDR3 is 12 residues long. The germline V gene encodes CDR1 KGHSH and CDR2 LQKENI. V shed 6 bases and J shed 3 bases, with 8 bases lying between them. DNA of the CDR3: TGTGCCAGCTCGGGACGGAAAGAGACCCAGTACTTC. It translates to CASSGRKETQYF.

A word on this clonotype: Because the library targeted alpha chains, this beta chain is an off-target read whose size means little. The rearrangement uses TRBV5-1 and TRBJ2-2; D is undetermined. V was shortened by 2 bases and J by 3 bases, with 14 bases between the two germline ends. Per germline, CDR1 SGHRS and CDR2 YFSETQ. The CDR3 runs to 16 residues. The CDR3 nucleotides are TGCGCCAGCAGCTTAGGTATAAGGACCGACACCGGGGAGCTGTTTTTT. This sequence encodes CASSLGIRTDTGELFF.

This clonotype was counted between two and nine times. Little can be read into the size of this beta chain, an off-target read in a library designed for alpha chains. The rearrangement links TRBV21-1 to TRBJ1-4. TRBV21-1 counts as a pseudogene. The CDR3 sequence is 17 residues long. CDR3 residues: CASSKSDTLQTNEKLFF. In DNA, the CDR3 is TGTGCCAGCAGCAAATCGGACACCCTCCAGACTAATGAAAAACTGTTTTTT.

This clonotype was recorded at least ten times. This beta chain is an unintended read in a library built for alpha chains; its size means little. The V gene is TRBV2, the J gene TRBJ2-3, with D perhaps matching TRBD2 (6 bases). CDR1 and CDR2 (germline): SNHLY, FYNNEI. The length of the CDR3 is 12 residues. Trimming shortened V by 6 bases and J by 6 bases, and 10 bases separated the two germline ends. This chain's CDR3 is CASREGMDTQYF. The CDR3 DNA sequence: TGTGCCAGCAGGGAGGGGATGGATACGCAGTATTTT.

This clonotype was recorded at least ten times. This beta chain appears as a stray read in a library generated for alpha chains; its size is not informative. The chain uses TRBV5-1 and TRBJ1-1, with unresolved D. V was cut by 0 bases and J by 4 bases, with 7 bases left in between. This CDR3 is 13 amino acids long. CDR1 and CDR2 (germline): SGHRS, YFSETQ. CDR3 bases: TGCGCCAGCAGCTTGGAGGGTGGCACTGAAGCTTTCTTT. It encodes CASSLEGGTEAFF.

This clonotype was observed many times. Little can be read into the size of this beta chain, an off-target read in a library designed for alpha chains. The chain combines TRBV2 with TRBJ1-5; D is unclear. The CDR3 runs 14 residues. Trimming removed 4 bases from V and 4 bases from J, with 11 bases in between. The germline gives CDR1 SNHLY, CDR2 FYNNEI. CDR3 residues: CASSGRTANQPQHF. CDR3 DNA sequence: TGTGCCAGCAGTGGACGGACGGCTAATCAGCCCCAGCATTTT.

This clonotype has at least ten counts. The size of this beta chain means little, since it is a stray read in a library made for alpha chains. The chain joins TRBV18 to TRBJ2-7, with 8 nucleotides matching TRBD2. The ends lost 6 bases at V and 2 bases at J; junction bases unmatched: 6. The CDR3 runs 14 residues. Germline CDR1 and CDR2: KGHSH and LQKENI. DNA for the CDR3: TGTGCCAGCTCCCCGGGGGGGGTCCCCTACGAGCAGTACTTC. It specifies CASSPGGVPYEQYF.

The sample holds many counts of this clonotype. With the library built for alpha chains, this beta chain is off target and its frequency is not meaningful. The CDR3 sequence is CASSFPRTPNTEAFF. The CDR3 DNA reads as TGTGCCAGCAGTTTTCCGAGGACCCCCAACACTGAAGCTTTCTTT. V gene TRBV12-3 or TRBV12-4 combines with J gene TRBJ1-1; D is undetermined. V was cut by 3 bases and J by 2 bases, with 13 bases left in between. CDR3 length equals 15 residues.

This clonotype was detected ten times or more. As an off-target read in a library built for alpha chains, this beta chain has a frequency of little significance. The chain employs TRBV3-1 and TRBJ2-7, with TRBD1 identical over 11 bases. CDR3 length: 17 amino acids. V was clipped by 0 bases and J by 2 bases; unmatched bases: 6. CDR1 and CDR2 from the germline V gene are LGHDT and YNNKEL (reference sequence). CDR3 sequence: CASSQDPGTGGTYEQYF. CDR3 DNA sequence: TGTGCCAGCAGCCAAGATCCCGGGACAGGGGGTACCTACGAGCAGTACTTC.

At least ten counts were recorded for this clonotype. This beta chain appears as a stray read in a library generated for alpha chains; its size is not informative. The chain is built from TRBV20-1 and TRBJ2-5; perhaps TRBD1 as D (6 bases). CDR3 length equals 12 residues. Germline CDR1 and CDR2: DFQATT and SNEGSKA (reference sequence). Trimming left V 6 bases short and J 2 bases short, with 10 bases between. CDR3 in amino acids: CSAVGQQETQYF. As DNA, the CDR3 is TGCAGTGCCGTAGGACAGCAAGAGACCCAGTACTTC.

This clonotype was seen ten or more times. Because this beta chain is a stray read in a library intended to capture alpha chains, its abundance should not be given much weight. The chain joins TRBV18 to TRBJ1-5, with D unresolved. Germline CDR1 and CDR2: KGHSH and LQKENI. This CDR3 comprises 15 residues. V lost 0 bases and J lost 6, with 12 bases in between. The CDR3 reads CASSPPAWEGQPQHF. The CDR3 region has the DNA TGTGCCAGCTCACCACCGGCCTGGGAAGGTCAGCCCCAGCATTTT. Looking up the rest from reference TRBV18 and TRBJ1-5 gives the full variable domain: NAGVMQNPRHLVRRRGQEARLRCSPMKGHSHVYWYRQLPEEGLKFMVYLQKENIIDESGMPKERFSAEFPKEGPSILRIQQVVRGDSAAYFCASSPPAWEGQPQHFGDGTRLSIL.